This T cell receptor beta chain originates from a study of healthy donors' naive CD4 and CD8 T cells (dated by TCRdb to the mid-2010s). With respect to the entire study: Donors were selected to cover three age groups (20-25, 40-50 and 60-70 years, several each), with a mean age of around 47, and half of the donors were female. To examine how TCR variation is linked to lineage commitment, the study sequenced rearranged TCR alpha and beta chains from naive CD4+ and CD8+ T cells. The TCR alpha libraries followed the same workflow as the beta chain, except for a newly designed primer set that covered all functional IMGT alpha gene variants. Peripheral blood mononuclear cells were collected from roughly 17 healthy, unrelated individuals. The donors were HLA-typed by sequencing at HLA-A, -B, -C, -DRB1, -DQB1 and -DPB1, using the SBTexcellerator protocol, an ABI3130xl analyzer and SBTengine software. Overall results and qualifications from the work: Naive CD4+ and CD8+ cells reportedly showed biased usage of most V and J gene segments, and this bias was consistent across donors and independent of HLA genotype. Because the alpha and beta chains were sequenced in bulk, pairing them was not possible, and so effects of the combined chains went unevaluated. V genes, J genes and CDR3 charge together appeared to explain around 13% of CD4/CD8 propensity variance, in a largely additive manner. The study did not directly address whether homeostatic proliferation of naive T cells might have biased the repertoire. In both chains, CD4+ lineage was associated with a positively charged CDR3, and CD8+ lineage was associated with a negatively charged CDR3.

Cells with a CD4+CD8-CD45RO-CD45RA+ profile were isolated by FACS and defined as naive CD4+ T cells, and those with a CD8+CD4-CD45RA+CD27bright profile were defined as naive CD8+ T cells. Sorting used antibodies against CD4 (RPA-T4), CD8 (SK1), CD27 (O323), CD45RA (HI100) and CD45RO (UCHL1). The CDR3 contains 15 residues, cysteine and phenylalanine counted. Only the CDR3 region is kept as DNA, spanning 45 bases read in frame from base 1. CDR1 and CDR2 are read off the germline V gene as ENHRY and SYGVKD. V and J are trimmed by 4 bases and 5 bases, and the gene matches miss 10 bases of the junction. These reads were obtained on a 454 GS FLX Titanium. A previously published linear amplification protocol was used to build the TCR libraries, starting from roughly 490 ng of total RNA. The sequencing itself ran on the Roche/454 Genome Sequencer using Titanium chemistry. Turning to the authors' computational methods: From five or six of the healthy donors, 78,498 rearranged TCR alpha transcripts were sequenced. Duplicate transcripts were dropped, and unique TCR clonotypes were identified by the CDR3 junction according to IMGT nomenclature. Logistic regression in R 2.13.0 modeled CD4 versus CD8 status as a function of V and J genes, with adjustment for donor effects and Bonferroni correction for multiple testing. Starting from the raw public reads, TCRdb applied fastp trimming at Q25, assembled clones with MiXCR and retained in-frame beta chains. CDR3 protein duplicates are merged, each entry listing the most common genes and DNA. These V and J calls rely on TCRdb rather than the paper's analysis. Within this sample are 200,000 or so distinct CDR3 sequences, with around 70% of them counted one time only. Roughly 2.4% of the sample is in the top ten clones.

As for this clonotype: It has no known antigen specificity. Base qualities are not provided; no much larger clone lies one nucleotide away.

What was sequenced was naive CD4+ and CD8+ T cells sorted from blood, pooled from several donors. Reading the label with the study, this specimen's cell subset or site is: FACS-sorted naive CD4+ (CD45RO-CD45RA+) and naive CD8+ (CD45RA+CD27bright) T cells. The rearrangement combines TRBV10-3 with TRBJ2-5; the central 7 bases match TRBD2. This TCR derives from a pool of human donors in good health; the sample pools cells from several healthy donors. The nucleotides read TGTGCCATCAGTGTCGAGCGGGGCCTAGGGGAGACCCAGTACTTC. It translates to CAISVERGLGETQYF.